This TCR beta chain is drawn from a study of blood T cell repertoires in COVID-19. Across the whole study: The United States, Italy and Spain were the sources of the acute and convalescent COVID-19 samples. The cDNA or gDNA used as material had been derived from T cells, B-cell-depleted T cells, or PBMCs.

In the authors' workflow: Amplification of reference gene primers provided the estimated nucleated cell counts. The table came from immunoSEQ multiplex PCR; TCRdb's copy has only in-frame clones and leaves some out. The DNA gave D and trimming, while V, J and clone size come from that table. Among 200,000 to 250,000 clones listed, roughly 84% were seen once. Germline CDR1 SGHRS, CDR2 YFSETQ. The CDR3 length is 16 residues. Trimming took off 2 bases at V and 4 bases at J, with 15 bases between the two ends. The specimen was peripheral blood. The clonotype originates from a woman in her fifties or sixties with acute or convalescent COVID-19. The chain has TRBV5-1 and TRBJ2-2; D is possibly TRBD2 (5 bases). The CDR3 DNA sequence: TGCGCCAGCAGCTTATCTCCGCATCGGGGCACCGGGGAGCTGTTTTTT. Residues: CASSLSPHRGTGELFF.